Described below is a single T cell receptor beta chain sequence and its context. The CDR3 totals 14 residues. CDR1 and CDR2 (germline): LNHDA, SQIVND (reference sequence). V gave up 4 bases and J gave up 5 bases; unmatched junction bases: 6. Profiling relied on immunoSEQ multiplex PCR, and the TCRdb table lists in-frame clones only, not all of them. Here the sample spans nearly 110,000 clones, 85% to 95% being singletons. The data stem from a study of T cell changes during pregnancy in multiple sclerosis. This TCR was recovered from a female donor with multiple sclerosis, enrolled in a pregnancy study. The sample was peripheral blood, taken after pregnancy. The chain is built from TRBV19 and TRBJ1-2, with TRBD1 matching 8 bases. As DNA, the CDR3 is TGTGCCAGTAGTAGCCAGGGGGCTGCATATGGCTACACCTTC. This encodes CASSSQGAAYGYTF.